Presented here are 7 T cell receptor beta chains from one specimen sequenced in a study of regulatory T cells in long-lasting Graves disease. Stated time point: persistent/refractory GD, antithyroid drugs over 5 years with positive TRAb. Researchers made the TCR library from RNA that was extracted from PBMCs. Both iRepertoire HTBI primers and Arm-PCR of CDR3 regions were used to build the TCR beta libraries. TCRdb analysed the multiplex PCR reads with MiXCR anew, one entry per CDR3 protein. Here the sample spans a few hundred thousand distinct CDR3 sequences, approximately 23% being singletons. Source: peripheral blood mononuclear cells (PBMCs), taken when the disease was refractory, from a patient treated with antithyroid drugs. The origin of the receptors is a female donor with Graves disease.

This clonotype was detected many times. The chain is built from TRBV12-3 or TRBV12-4 and TRBJ2-7, with D unresolved. The CDR3 extends over 11 amino acids. Deletions cut 3 bases from V and 4 bases from J, with 4 bases between. CDR3 protein: CASSFLYEQYF. For the CDR3, the DNA is TGTGCCAGCAGTTTCCTATACGAGCAGTACTTC.

The chain carries TRBV20-1 and TRBJ2-7, with 11 bases identical to TRBD2. The CDR3 consists of 13 residues. Per germline, CDR1 DFQATT and CDR2 SNEGSKA (reference sequence). V was pared by 6 bases and J by 4 bases, with 5 bases of the junction left unmatched. The chain's CDR3 is CSATGTSGYEQYF. For the CDR3, the DNA is TGCAGTGCAACGGGGACTAGCGGATACGAGCAGTACTTC.

This clonotype was observed many times. The V and J genes are TRBV5-1 and TRBJ1-5; 8 nucleotides agree with TRBD1. Per the germline V gene, CDR1 is SGHRS and CDR2 is YFSETQ. The J segment lost 3 bases and the V segment lost 3 bases, leaving 5 bases of the junction unmatched. The CDR3 contains 15 residues. This CDR3 is CASSSTGENNQPQHF. The CDR3 DNA is TGCGCCAGCAGCTCGACAGGGGAAAACAATCAGCCCCAGCATTTT.

This chain links TRBV5-4 with TRBJ2-7, with 11 bases lining up with TRBD2. CDR3 length: 15 residues. The V and J ends lost 3 bases and 2 bases, in that order; junction bases with no gene match: 4. Per the germline V gene, CDR1 is SGHNT and CDR2 is YYREEE (reference sequence). The CDR3 loop reads CASSSGLAEPYEQYF. CDR3 sequence (DNA): TGTGCCAGCAGCTCGGGACTAGCGGAACCCTACGAGCAGTACTTC.

This clonotype was detected only once. V gene TRBV27 combines with J gene TRBJ2-7; 7 nucleotides align to TRBD1. Germline V gives CDR1 MNHEY, CDR2 SMNVEV (reference sequence). The CDR3 consists of 14 residues. After removal of 5 bases from V and 3 bases from J, the junction contained 7 bases not matched to a gene. DNA for the CDR3: TGTGCCAGCAGTGACCGAGGGGGCTACTACGAGCAGTACTTC. Translation: CASSDRGGYYEQYF.

This clonotype appeared a single time. A much larger clonotype is one base distant, so this may be a read error. V and J are TRBV28 and TRBJ2-2; 10 nucleotides match TRBD1. CDR3 length: 16 residues. The V gene's germline CDR1 is MDHEN and CDR2 SYDVKM. CDR3 sequence (DNA): TGTGCCAGCAGTTCCCTCGGACAGGGGGACACCGGGGAGCTGGTTTTT. This sequence encodes CASSSLGQGDTGELVF.

The chain joins TRBV6-1 to TRBJ1-2; D might be TRBD1 (5 bases). The CDR3 runs 11 residues. The germline V gene encodes CDR1 MNHNS and CDR2 SASEGT. The V end was cut by 11 bases, the J end by 4 bases, with 11 bases between. This chain's CDR3 is CALGAGYGYTF. Written as DNA, the CDR3 is TGTGCCTTAGGGGCGGGCTATGGCTACACCTTC.